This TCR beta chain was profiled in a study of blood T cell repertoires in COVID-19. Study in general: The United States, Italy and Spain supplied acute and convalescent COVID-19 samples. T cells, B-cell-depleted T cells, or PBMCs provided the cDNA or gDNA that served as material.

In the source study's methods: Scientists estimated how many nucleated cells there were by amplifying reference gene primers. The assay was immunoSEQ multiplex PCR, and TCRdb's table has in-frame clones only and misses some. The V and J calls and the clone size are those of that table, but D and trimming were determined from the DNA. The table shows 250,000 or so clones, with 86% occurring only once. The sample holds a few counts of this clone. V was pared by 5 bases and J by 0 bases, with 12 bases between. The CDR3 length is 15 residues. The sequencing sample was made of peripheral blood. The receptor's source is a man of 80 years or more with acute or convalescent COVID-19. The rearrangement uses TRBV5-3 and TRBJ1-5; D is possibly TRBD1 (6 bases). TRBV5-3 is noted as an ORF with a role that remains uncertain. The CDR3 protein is CARRLDSHSNQPQHF. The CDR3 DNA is TGTGCCAGAAGACTGGACAGCCATAGCAATCAGCCCCAGCATTTT.